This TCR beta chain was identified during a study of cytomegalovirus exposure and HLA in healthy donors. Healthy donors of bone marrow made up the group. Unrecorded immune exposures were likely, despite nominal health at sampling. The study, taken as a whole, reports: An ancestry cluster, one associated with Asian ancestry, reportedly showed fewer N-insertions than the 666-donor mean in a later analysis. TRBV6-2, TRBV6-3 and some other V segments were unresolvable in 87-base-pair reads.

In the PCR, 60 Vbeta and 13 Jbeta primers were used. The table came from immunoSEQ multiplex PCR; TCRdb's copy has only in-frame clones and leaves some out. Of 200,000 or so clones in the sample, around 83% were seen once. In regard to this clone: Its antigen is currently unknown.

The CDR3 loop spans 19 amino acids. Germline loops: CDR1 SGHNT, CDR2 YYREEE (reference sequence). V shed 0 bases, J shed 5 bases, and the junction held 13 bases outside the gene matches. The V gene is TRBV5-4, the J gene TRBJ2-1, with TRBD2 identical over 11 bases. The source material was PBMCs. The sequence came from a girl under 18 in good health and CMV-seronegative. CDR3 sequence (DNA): TGTGCCAGCAGCTTGGGTCTAGCGGGGGGCCGTTTTCCAAACAATGAGCAGTTCTTC. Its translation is CASSLGLAGGRFPNNEQFF.